These T cell receptor beta chains were read from a single sample in a study of regulatory T cells in long-lasting Graves disease. TCRdb fed the multiplex PCR reads into MiXCR, producing one record per CDR3 protein. The sample has more than 300,000 distinct CDR3 sequences, about 12% seen once. The same specimen was also included in a second study, on T cells in Graves' hyperthyroidism and ophthalmopathy.

The sample consisted of peripheral blood mononuclear cells (PBMCs), taken at new diagnosis, from a patient treated with antithyroid drugs. The receptors come from a woman between 18 and 30 years old with Graves disease. CDR3s include the opening cysteine and the closing phenylalanine or tryptophan. Fields, in order: V gene, D gene, J gene, clone size, CDR3 DNA, CDR3 protein. A D gene is named only where the DNA matches it firmly. Size values are once, few and many counts, or a class for expanded clones, and some rows have none.

>TRBV2|.|TRBJ1-1|.
TGTGCCAGCAGTGATGACTGGGACACTGAAGCTTTCTTT
CASSDDWDTEAFF
>TRBV24-1|.|TRBJ1-1|many
TGTGCCACCAGTGACCAAGACAGGAACACTGAAGCTTTCTTT
CATSDQDRNTEAFF
>TRBV5-6|.|TRBJ2-2|.
TGTGACAGCAGCTTGCGACGGATCCAAACAGAAAACACCGGGGAGCTGTTTTTT
CDSSLRRIQTENTGELFF
>TRBV12-3/TRBV12-4|.|TRBJ1-1|many
TGTGCCAGCAGCATACAGGGACCCGAAGCTTTCTTT
CASSIQGPEAFF
>TRBV20-1|.|TRBJ1-3|many
TGCAGTGCTAGCGCAGAGGGCGGCCCGGAAAACACCATATATTTT
CSASAEGGPENTIYF
>TRBV7-9|.|TRBJ1-4|few
TGTGCCAGCAGCGGTCCCGTTCGGAATGAAAAACTGTTTTTT
CASSGPVRNEKLFF
>TRBV18|.|TRBJ1-1|many
TGTGCCAGCTCACCAATGAGACAGTCGAACACTGAAGCTTTCTTT
CASSPMRQSNTEAFF
>TRBV19|TRBD1|TRBJ1-1|many
TGTGCCAGTAGCGTCACGACAGGGAGGTTCGCTAAAGCTTTCTTT
CASSVTTGRFAKAFF
>TRBV6-1|TRBD1|TRBJ2-1|.
TGTGCCAGCAGAAGACTCGGGACAGGCGACAATGAGCAGTTCTTC
CASRRLGTGDNEQFF
>TRBV25-1|.|TRBJ1-2|.
TGTGCCAGCAGTGAATATGGGGGCCACTCTTCTAACTATGGCTACACCTTC
CASSEYGGHSSNYGYTF
>TRBV12-3/TRBV12-4|TRBD1|TRBJ1-2|many
TGTGCCAGCAGTTTAGTAGGGGACAGGGCAGGGGCGTATGGCTACACCTTC
CASSLVGDRAGAYGYTF
>TRBV30|.|TRBJ1-1|many
TGTGCCTGGAGTGTTGCCCCCACAGGAGTCACTGAAGCTTTCTTT
CAWSVAPTGVTEAFF
>TRBV12-5|.|TRBJ2-1|many
TGTGCTAGTGGTTTGCCGTACAATGAGCAGTTCTTC
CASGLPYNEQFF
>TRBV20-1|.|TRBJ1-1|.
TGCAGTGCTCCTAAACCGGGGCCGGTTTGGGACACTGAAGCTTTCTTT
CSAPKPGPVWDTEAFF
>TRBV10-3|.|TRBJ1-6|few
TGTGCCATCAGCGACAGATCCTATAATTCACCCCTCCACTTT
CAISDRSYNSPLHF
>TRBV7-9|TRBD2|TRBJ2-1|.
TGTGCCAGCAGCTTAGACCGGGGGGGCATGGATGAGCAGTTCTTC
CASSLDRGGMDEQFF
>TRBV4-2|TRBD1|TRBJ2-1|few
TGTGCCAGCAGGGCCCAGGGGGCGAGCTCCTACAATGAGCAGTTCTTC
CASRAQGASSYNEQFF